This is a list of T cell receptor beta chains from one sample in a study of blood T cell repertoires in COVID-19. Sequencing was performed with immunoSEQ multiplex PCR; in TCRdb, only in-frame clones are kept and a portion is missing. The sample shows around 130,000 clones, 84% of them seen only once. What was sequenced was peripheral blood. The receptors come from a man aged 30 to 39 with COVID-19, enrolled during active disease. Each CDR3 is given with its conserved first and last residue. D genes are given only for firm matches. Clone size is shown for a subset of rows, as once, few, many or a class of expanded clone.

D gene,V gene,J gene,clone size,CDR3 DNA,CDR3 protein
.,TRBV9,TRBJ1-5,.,TGTGCCAGCAGCGTCGGGAGCAATCAGCCCCAGCATTTT,CASSVGSNQPQHF
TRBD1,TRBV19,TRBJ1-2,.,TGTGCCAGTAGCCCCGACAGGGGCTACTATGGCTACACCTTC,CASSPDRGYYGYTF
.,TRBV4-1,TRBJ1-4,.,TGCGCCAGCAGCCAAGTAGTGTATGAAAAACTGTTTTTT,CASSQVVYEKLFF
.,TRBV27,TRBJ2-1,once,TGTGCCAGCAGTACGTCAGGGGATGAGCAGTTCTTC,CASSTSGDEQFF
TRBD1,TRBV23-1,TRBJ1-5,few,TGCGCCAGCAGTCAACCAGTGCAGGGGGCCCCCTTGAATCAGCCCCAGCATTTT,CASSQPVQGAPLNQPQHF
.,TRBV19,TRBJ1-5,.,TGTGCCAGTAGAAGAGGATCCATTAATCAGCCCCAGCATTTT,CASRRGSINQPQHF
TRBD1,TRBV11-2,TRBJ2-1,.,TGTGCCAGCAGCTTAAAGGGGGCAGGACCCTACAATGAGCAGTTCTTC,CASSLKGAGPYNEQFF
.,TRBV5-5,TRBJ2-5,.,TGTGCCAGCAGCAAACGACGGGACCAAGAGACCCAGTACTTC,CASSKRRDQETQYF
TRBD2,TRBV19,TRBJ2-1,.,TGTGCCAGTGGGCGGGAGGGCCGCGGTAATGAGCAGTTCTTC,CASGREGRGNEQFF
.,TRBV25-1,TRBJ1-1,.,TGTGCCAGCAGCACCCCGGGGGGCGGGAGCACTGAAGCTTTCTTT,CASSTPGGGSTEAFF
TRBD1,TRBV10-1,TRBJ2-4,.,TGCGCCAGCGGGACGGACAGGGGGACGGACATTCAGTACTTC,CASGTDRGTDIQYF
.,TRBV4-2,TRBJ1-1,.,TGTGCCAGCAGCCGATCGGGAGGGGTCGGAGCTTTCTTT,CASSRSGGVGAFF
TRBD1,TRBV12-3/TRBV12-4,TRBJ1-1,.,TGTGCCAGCAGTTTACAGGGGGGCACTGAAGCTTTCTTT,CASSLQGGTEAFF
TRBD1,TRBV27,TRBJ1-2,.,TGTGCCAGCAGTTCTAGACAGGGCAAAGTTGATGGCTACACCTTC,CASSSRQGKVDGYTF
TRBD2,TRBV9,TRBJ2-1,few,TGTGCCAGCAGCGTTAGCGGGAGGATGTACAATGAGCAGTTCTTC,CASSVSGRMYNEQFF
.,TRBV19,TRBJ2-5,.,TGTGCCAGTAGCCCCCGGGACTCCCAAGAGACCCAGTACTTC,CASSPRDSQETQYF
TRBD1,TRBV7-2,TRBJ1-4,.,TGTGCCAGCAGCTCTCAGGGGGCGGGTGAAAAACTGTTTTTT,CASSSQGAGEKLFF
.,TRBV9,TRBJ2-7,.,TGTGCCAGCAGCGTGGGGGCGTTCCTCTCCTACGAGCAGTACTTC,CASSVGAFLSYEQYF
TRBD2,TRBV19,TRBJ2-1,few,TGTGCCAGTAGTATAATACTAGCGGACTACAATGAGCAGTTCTTC,CASSIILADYNEQFF
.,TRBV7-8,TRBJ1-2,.,TGTGCCAGCAGTCCCAAGTCGGTCTATGGCTACACCTTC,CASSPKSVYGYTF
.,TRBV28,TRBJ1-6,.,TGTGCCAGCAGTTTCGGGAATTCACCCCTCCACTTT,CASSFGNSPLHF
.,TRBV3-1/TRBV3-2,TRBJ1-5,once,TGTGCCAGCAGCCAAGGGAAGGGGGGGGGTCAGCCCCAGCATTTT,CASSQGKGGGQPQHF
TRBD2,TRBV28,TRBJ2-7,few,TGTGCCAGCAGTTACACGAGAGGTTGGTCTAGCGGGGACTACGAGCAGTACTTC,CASSYTRGWSSGDYEQYF
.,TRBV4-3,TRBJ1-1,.,TGCGCCAGCAGTAGAGACAGAAGAAACACTGAAGCTTTCTTT,CASSRDRRNTEAFF